Here is one T cell receptor (beta chain) with its context. Its antigen is unknown. This record comes from a study of fetal regulatory T cell absence and autoimmunity. Study background: Without clinical diabetes, IPEX patients showed exocrine pancreas autoimmunity.

Findings and caveats of the study: Oligoclonal TCR enrichment in pancreas over cord blood reached over 95-fold for some clones. Cord blood and pancreas showed broadly similar TRB gene family usage.

The survey-level immunoSEQ assay was used. Profiling relied on immunoSEQ multiplex PCR, and the TCRdb table lists in-frame clones only, not all of them. This sample carries around 100,000 clones, about three quarters of them seen once, and the ten largest clones take roughly 2%. The CDR3 is 17 residues long. Trimming removed 3 bases from V and 4 bases from J, with 21 bases in between. CDR1 and CDR2 from the germline V gene are LNHDA and SQIVND (reference sequence). The chain uses TRBV19 and TRBJ1-2, with D possibly being TRBD1 (6 bases). Source material: pancreas tissue. The sequence came from a male donor with IPEX syndrome. The CDR3 is CASSMGTAATGFYGYTF. The CDR3 region has the DNA TGTGCCAGTAGTATGGGCACCGCAGCCACAGGGTTCTATGGCTACACCTTC.